Reported below is one TCR beta chain. Repertoires were generated with immunoSEQ multiplex PCR, while TCRdb's copy carries only in-frame clones and drops some. The top ten clones hold 2.1% of a sample with fewer than 95,000 clones, about 83% of them seen once. This entry belongs to a study of control samples from healthy donors and cancer patients. CDR1 and CDR2 from the germline V gene are LGHDT and YNNKEL (reference sequence). The CDR3 contains 16 residues. J lost 5 bases, V lost 10 bases, and 15 bases had no gene match. The sample consisted of blood. The V gene is TRBV3-1 (or the pseudogene TRBV3-2), the J gene TRBJ2-1, with 9 bases that match TRBD2. The clonotype was recovered from a woman between 40 and 50 years old in good health. The CDR3 loop is CATQAHAGGSDNEQFF. The CDR3 coding sequence is TGTGCCACCCAGGCTCACGCGGGGGGGTCCGACAATGAGCAGTTCTTC.